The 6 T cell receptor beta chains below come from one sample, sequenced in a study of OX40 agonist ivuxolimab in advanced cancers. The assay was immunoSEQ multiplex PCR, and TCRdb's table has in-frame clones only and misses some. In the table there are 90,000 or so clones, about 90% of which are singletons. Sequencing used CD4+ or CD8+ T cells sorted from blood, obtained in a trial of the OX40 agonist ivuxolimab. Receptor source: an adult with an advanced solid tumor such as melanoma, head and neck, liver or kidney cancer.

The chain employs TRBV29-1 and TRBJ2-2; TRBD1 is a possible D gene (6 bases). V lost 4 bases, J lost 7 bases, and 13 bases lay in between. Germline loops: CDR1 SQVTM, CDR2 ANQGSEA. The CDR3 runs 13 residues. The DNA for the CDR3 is TGCAGCGTTGCTCGGGAAGGGGGCGGGGAGCTGTTTTTT. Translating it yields CSVAREGGGELFF.

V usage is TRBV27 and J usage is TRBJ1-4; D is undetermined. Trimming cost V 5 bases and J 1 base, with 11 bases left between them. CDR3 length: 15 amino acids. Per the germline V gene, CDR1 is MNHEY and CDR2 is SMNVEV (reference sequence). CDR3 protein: CASSPLGETNEKLFF. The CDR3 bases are TGTGCCAGCAGTCCCCTCGGGGAAACTAATGAAAAACTGTTTTTT.

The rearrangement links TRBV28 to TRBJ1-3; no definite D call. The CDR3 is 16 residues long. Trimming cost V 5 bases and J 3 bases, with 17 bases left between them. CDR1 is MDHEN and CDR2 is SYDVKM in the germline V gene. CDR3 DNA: TGTGCCAGCAGTGCTATGCCGGGAGGGTATGGAAACACCATATATTTT. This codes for CASSAMPGGYGNTIYF.

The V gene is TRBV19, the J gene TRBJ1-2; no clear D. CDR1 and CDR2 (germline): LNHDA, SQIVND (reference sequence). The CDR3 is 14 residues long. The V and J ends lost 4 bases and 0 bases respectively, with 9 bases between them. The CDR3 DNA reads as TGTGCCAGTAGTACACTTAGTACTAACTATGGCTACACCTTC. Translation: CASSTLSTNYGYTF.

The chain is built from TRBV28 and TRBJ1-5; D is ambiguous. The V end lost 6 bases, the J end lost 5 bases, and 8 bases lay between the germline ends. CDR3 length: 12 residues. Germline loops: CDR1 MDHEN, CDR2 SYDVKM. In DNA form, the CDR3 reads TGTGCCAGCAGAGAGGGAGATCAGCCCCAGCATTTT. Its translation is CASREGDQPQHF.

This CDR3 is CSPMREFF. The CDR3, as DNA: TGCAGTCCAATGAGGGAGTTCTTC. V usage is TRBV20-1 and J usage is TRBJ2-1; D perhaps matches TRBD2 (5 bases). This CDR3 has 8 residues. Looked up from germline, CDR1 is DFQATT and CDR2 is SNEGSKA (reference sequence). The V end was cut by 8 bases, the J end by 14 bases, with 10 bases between.